The T cell receptor (beta chain) under discussion was sequenced for a study of cytomegalovirus exposure and HLA in healthy donors. With respect to this clone: The antigen is unknown.

Findings of the study overall: Later work associated 16,951 TCR beta sequences with HLA alleles at 0.05 false discovery rate.

The PCR made use of 60 Vbeta and 13 Jbeta primers. TCRdb keeps only in-frame clones here, not all; method: immunoSEQ multiplex PCR. The sample holds approximately 90,000 clones, around 77% seen once. The sequencing sample was made of PBMCs. This TCR was sampled from a man aged 30-40 years in good health and CMV-seronegative.

In DNA, the CDR3 is TGTGCCAGCAGCTTAGCACCAGCGGGTAATACAGATACGCAGTATTTT. Its translation: CASSLAPAGNTDTQYF. This chain joins TRBV11-2 and TRBJ2-3; D is perhaps TRBD2 (6 bases). V was trimmed by 1 base and J by 3 bases, leaving 14 bases between them. The germline CDR1 and CDR2 sequences are SGHAT and FQNNGV. This CDR3 comprises 16 residues.